The TCR beta chain under discussion was sequenced for a study of spatial heterogeneity in lung cancer. The wider study: Detected sequences consistently included more beta-chain ones than alpha-chain ones. Raw sequencing reads included, on average, more than 9.5 appearances of each unique TCR and UMI combination. Study outcomes and limitations: Within tumors, counts of expanded alpha and beta TCRs tracked tumor mutation counts. The estimate shows that only roughly 7% of tumor T cells were covered for alpha and approximately 13% for beta chains.

Via MiXCR, TCRdb re-called the 5' RACE reads, giving one row per CDR3 protein. The sample contains roughly 5,000 distinct CDR3 sequences, 7.8% of which appear only once. The time point here: sample taken at primary tumor resection. Germline values: CDR1 SQVTM, CDR2 ANQGSEA. Unmatched junction bases numbered 6, after V lost 6 bases and J lost 8 bases. CDR3 size: 12 residues. This clonotype was detected many times. Its specificity is unknown. This TCR was sampled from a female donor with early-stage non-small cell lung cancer. The chain employs TRBV29-1 and TRBJ2-1; 8 bases are shared with TRBD1. The specimen comprised lung tumor tissue, sampled at surgery. The CDR3: CSVWTGTDEQFF. DNA for the CDR3: TGCAGCGTCTGGACAGGGACGGATGAGCAGTTCTTC.